Listed here are 20 T cell receptor beta chains from one sample, sequenced in a study of blood T cell repertoires in COVID-19. Sequencing was performed with immunoSEQ multiplex PCR; in TCRdb, only in-frame clones are kept and a portion is missing. The table records approximately 260,000 clones, 87% of them present only once. The sample consisted of peripheral blood. The source is a man in his 60s who had recovered from COVID-19.

The V and J genes are TRBV24-1 and TRBJ2-1; D perhaps matches TRBD2 (5 bases). Germline V gene data show CDR1 as KGHDR and CDR2 as SFDVKD. V was trimmed by 6 bases and J by 0 bases, leaving 8 bases between them. CDR3 size: 14 residues. CDR3 in amino acids: CATSSGFSYNEQFF. Here the CDR3 DNA reads TGTGCCACCAGTTCGGGGTTCTCCTACAATGAGCAGTTCTTC.

CDR3 nucleotide sequence: TGTGCCAGCAGCCCCCTTGCGGAGACCCAGTACTTC. This gives the protein CASSPLAETQYF. The chain uses TRBV7-8 and TRBJ2-5; D remains unclear. CDR3 length: 12 amino acids. The V gene lost 5 bases and the J gene lost 5 bases, with 9 bases spanning the gap. In germline, CDR1 is SGHVS, CDR2 FQNEAQ.

This clone was detected once. V gene TRBV30 combines with J gene TRBJ1-3; TRBD1 agrees at 9 bases. Germline lookup yields CDR1 GTSNPN and CDR2 SVGIG (reference sequence). Trimming at V came to 1 base and at J to 4 bases, leaving 11 bases not matched to a gene. This CDR3 comprises 17 residues. For the CDR3, the DNA is TGTGCCTGGAGTGCCCTAGTGGGGACAGGGTACGGAAACACCATATATTTT. Translation gives CAWSALVGTGYGNTIYF.

This chain joins TRBV27 and TRBJ2-2, with 14 bases aligning to TRBD2. V lost 4 bases and J lost 0; bases outside the gene matches: 1. The germline V gene encodes CDR1 MNHEY and CDR2 SMNVEV (reference sequence). CDR3 length equals 17 residues. CDR3 in DNA: TGTGCCAGCAGTTGGGGACTAGCGGGGGCGAACACCGGGGAGCTGTTTTTT. This translates into CASSWGLAGANTGELFF.

V usage is TRBV27 and J usage is TRBJ2-7; 7 bases line up with TRBD2. The V gene's germline CDR1 is MNHEY and CDR2 SMNVEV (reference sequence). The CDR3 sequence is 13 residues long. Trimming at V came to 10 bases and at J to 6 bases, leaving 12 bases not matched to a gene. The CDR3 DNA follows: TGTGCCACTCGCGTTGGGGGAGGGCTCGAGCAGTACTTC. It is translated as CATRVGGGLEQYF.

The sample holds one count of this clone. The chain combines TRBV5-5 with TRBJ2-5, with D perhaps matching TRBD2 (5 bases). V was shortened by 0 bases and J by 4 bases, with 10 bases between the two germline ends. The germline CDR1 and CDR2 sequences are SGHKS and YYEKEE (reference sequence). The CDR3 is 14 residues long. CDR3 residues: CASSLEPSGETQYF. DNA for the CDR3: TGTGCCAGCAGCTTGGAACCCAGCGGAGAGACCCAGTACTTC.

The table lists this clone with a count of one. The genes are TRBV27 and TRBJ2-7, with D possibly TRBD1 on 5 matching bases. CDR3 size: 11 residues. V lost 2 bases and J 9 bases, leaving 8 bases between the germline ends. From germline, CDR1 is MNHEY and CDR2 SMNVEV (reference sequence). The chain's CDR3 is CASSLRGRQYF. Here the CDR3 DNA reads TGTGCCAGCAGTTTAAGGGGTCGGCAGTACTTC.

V and J are TRBV29-1 and TRBJ1-2; TRBD1 is a possible D gene (6 bases). This CDR3 is built from 13 residues. The germline V gene has CDR1 SQVTM and CDR2 ANQGSEA. V lost 6 bases and J lost 1, with 12 bases in between. The CDR3 DNA is TGCAGCGTACTGAACAGGGATAACTATGGCTACACCTTC. It is translated as CSVLNRDNYGYTF.

The chain is built from TRBV5-1 and TRBJ2-3; 7 nucleotides match TRBD2. In germline, CDR1 is SGHRS, CDR2 YFSETQ. This CDR3 spans 15 amino acids. V was clipped by 0 bases and J by 7 bases; unmatched bases: 8. The CDR3 loop is CASSLVGGGGNTQYF. In nucleotides, the CDR3 is TGCGCCAGCAGCTTGGTTGGCGGGGGTGGAAATACGCAGTATTTT. Complete variable domain (other parts from reference TRBV5-1 and TRBJ2-3): KAGVTQTPRYLIKTRGQQVTLSCSPISGHRSVSWYQQTPGQGLQFLFEYFSETQRNKGNFPGRFSGRQFSNSRSEMNVSTLELGDSALYLCASSLVGGGGNTQYFGPGTRLTVL.

The V and J genes are TRBV6-5 and TRBJ2-7, with TRBD1 matching 8 bases. This CDR3 contains 13 residues. Germline trimming cut 5 bases from V and 7 bases from J; bases unmatched to any gene: 7. Germline V gives CDR1 MNHEY, CDR2 SVGAGI. CDR3 residues: CASSPRQGWEQYV. In DNA, the CDR3 is TGTGCCAGCAGTCCAAGACAGGGGTGGGAGCAGTACGTC.

This chain uses TRBV19 with TRBJ2-3; maybe TRBD1 (7 bases). CDR3 size: 15 residues. CDR1 and CDR2 (germline): LNHDA, SQIVND (reference sequence). V lost 3 bases, J lost 3 bases, and 13 bases lay in between. The CDR3 DNA reads as TGTGCCAGTAGTATCCGCCAGGGGGGAACAGATACGCAGTATTTT. This translates into CASSIRQGGTDTQYF.

The V and J genes are TRBV30 and TRBJ2-1, with a possible D match to TRBD1 (5 bases). The CDR3 is made up of 15 amino acids. The germline gives CDR1 GTSNPN, CDR2 SVGIG (reference sequence). Between the trimmed V and J ends, which lost 1 base and 1 base, there was a span of 11 bases. The CDR3 bases are TGTGCCTGGAGTGGGGCCCAGGGATCCTACAATGAGCAGTTCTTC. Its translation is CAWSGAQGSYNEQFF.

This chain joins TRBV24-1 and TRBJ2-5, with D uncertain. The CDR3 is 12 amino acids. Trimming removed 5 bases at V and 2 bases at J, with 5 bases between. The V gene's germline CDR1 is KGHDR and CDR2 SFDVKD. The CDR3 coding sequence is TGTGCCACCAGTGGGCCACAAGAGACCCAGTACTTC. Protein sequence: CATSGPQETQYF.

V is TRBV25-1 and J is TRBJ2-7; 12 nucleotides agree with TRBD1. Germline V gene data show CDR1 as MGHDK and CDR2 as SYGVNS. V shed 6 bases, J shed 5 bases, and the junction held 17 bases outside the gene matches. The CDR3 totals 18 residues. The CDR3 DNA sequence: TGTGCCAGCAGCACCAGGACTACTCCGGGACAGGGGGCCAACGAGCAGTACGTC. Its protein product is CASSTRTTPGQGANEQYV.

The chain employs TRBV7-9 and TRBJ1-1; D not certain. V lost 2 bases to trimming and J lost 4 bases, with 8 bases between them. The CDR3 sequence is 13 residues long. Germline CDR1 reads SEHNR; CDR2 reads FQNEAQ (reference sequence). As DNA, the CDR3 is TGTGCCAGCAGCTTAACGGCGGGCACTGAAGCTTTCTTT. Amino acid sequence: CASSLTAGTEAFF.

This rearrangement joins TRBV3-1 (or the pseudogene TRBV3-2) to TRBJ2-1, with a possible D match to TRBD1 (6 bases). Germline V lookup: CDR1 LGHDT, CDR2 YNNKEL (reference sequence). The CDR3 contains 15 residues. Trimming took 6 bases from V and 0 from J, leaving 12 bases between them. DNA of the CDR3: TGTGCCAGCAGTACTACAGGGAACTCCTACAATGAGCAGTTCTTC. Amino acid sequence: CASSTTGNSYNEQFF.

This clone was seen only once. The chain employs TRBV5-5 and TRBJ1-1; possible D gene TRBD1, 5 bases. The CDR3 is made up of 12 amino acids. Germline V gives CDR1 SGHKS, CDR2 YYEKEE (reference sequence). Trimming cost V 5 bases and J 7 bases, with 12 bases left between them. The DNA of the CDR3 is TGTGCCAGCAGAACGGGGGGGATTGAAGCTTTCTTT. Protein: CASRTGGIEAFF.

This clone was seen just once. An end of the junction does not agree with germline; a read error may underlie this. Different DNA sequences within this sample yield the same CDR3. The V and J genes are TRBV4-1 and TRBJ2-7, with 7 bases matching TRBD1. The CDR3 extends over 15 amino acids. Germline-derived CDR1 and CDR2 are MGHRA and YSYEKL. The CDR3 coding sequence is TGCGCCAGCAGCCAGGGACAGAGTGCTTACTACGAGCAGTACTTT. It codes for CASSQGQSAYYEQYF.

This clone appeared a single time. Other nucleotide sequences from this sample produce the same CDR3. V and J are TRBV3-1 (or the pseudogene TRBV3-2) and TRBJ1-6, with a possible D match to TRBD1 (6 bases). The V gene lost 3 bases and the J gene lost 8 bases, with 14 bases spanning the gap. Germline V CDR1 and CDR2: LGHDT, YNNKEL (reference sequence). The CDR3 sequence is 15 residues long. CDR3 nucleotide sequence: TGTGCCAGCAGCCAGGAAACAGGGTCGTATTCACCCCTCCACTTT. This gives the protein CASSQETGSYSPLHF.

The CDR3 reads CASSHQRRVDYEQYF. CDR3 in DNA: TGTGCCAGCAGTCACCAGCGGAGGGTCGACTACGAGCAGTACTTC. The rearrangement uses TRBV6-5 and TRBJ2-7; D might be TRBD2 (6 bases). Per germline, CDR1 MNHEY and CDR2 SVGAGI. Trimming shortened V by 5 bases and J by 3 bases, and 17 bases separated the two germline ends. The length of the CDR3 is 15 residues.